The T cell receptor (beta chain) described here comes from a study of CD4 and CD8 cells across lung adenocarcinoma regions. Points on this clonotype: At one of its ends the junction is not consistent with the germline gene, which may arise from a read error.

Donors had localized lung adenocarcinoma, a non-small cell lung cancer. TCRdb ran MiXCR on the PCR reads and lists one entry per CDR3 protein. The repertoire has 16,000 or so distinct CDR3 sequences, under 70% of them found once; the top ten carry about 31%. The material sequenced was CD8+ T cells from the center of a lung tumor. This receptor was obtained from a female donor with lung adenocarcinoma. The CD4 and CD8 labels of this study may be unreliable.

CDR3 sequence: CGVRGSSAKDMQYF. CDR3 DNA sequence: TGCGGCGTCAGGGGGTCGAGTGCCAAGGACATGCAGTACTTT. This chain joins TRBV10-1 and TRBJ2-3; 7 nucleotides line up with TRBD1. Germline V gene sequence: CDR1 WNHNN, CDR2 SYGVQD (reference sequence). This CDR3 region has 14 residues.